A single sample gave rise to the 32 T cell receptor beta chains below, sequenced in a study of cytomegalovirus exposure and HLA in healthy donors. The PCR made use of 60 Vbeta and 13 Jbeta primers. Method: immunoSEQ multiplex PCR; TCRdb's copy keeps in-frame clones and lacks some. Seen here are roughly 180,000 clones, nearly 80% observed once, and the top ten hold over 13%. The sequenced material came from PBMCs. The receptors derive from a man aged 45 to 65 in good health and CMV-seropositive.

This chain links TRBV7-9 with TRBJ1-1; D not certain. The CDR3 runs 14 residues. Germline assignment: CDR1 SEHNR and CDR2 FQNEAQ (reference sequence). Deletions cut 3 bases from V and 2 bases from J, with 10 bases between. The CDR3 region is CASSFAGANTEAFF. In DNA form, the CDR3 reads TGTGCCAGCAGCTTCGCAGGTGCCAACACTGAAGCTTTCTTT.

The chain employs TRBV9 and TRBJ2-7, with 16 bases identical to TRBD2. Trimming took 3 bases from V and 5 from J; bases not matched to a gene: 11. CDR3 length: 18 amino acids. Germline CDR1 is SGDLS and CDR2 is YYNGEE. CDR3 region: CASSAQRGTSGGAHEQYF. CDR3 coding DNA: TGTGCCAGCAGCGCCCAGAGAGGGACTAGCGGGGGGGCCCACGAGCAGTACTTC.

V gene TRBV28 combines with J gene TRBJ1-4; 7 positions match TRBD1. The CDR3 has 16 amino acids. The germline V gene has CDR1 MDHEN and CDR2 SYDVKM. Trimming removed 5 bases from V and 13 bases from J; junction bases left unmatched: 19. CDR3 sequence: CASSPSTRDRPPGLFF. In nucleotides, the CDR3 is TGTGCCAGCAGTCCATCAACCCGGGACAGACCCCCGGGACTGTTTTTT.

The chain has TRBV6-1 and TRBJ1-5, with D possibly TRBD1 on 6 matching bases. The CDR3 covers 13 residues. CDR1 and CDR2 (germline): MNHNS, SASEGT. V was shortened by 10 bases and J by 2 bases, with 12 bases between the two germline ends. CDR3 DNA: TGTGCCACCAACAGGGTTCGCAATCAGCCCCAGCATTTT. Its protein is CATNRVRNQPQHF.

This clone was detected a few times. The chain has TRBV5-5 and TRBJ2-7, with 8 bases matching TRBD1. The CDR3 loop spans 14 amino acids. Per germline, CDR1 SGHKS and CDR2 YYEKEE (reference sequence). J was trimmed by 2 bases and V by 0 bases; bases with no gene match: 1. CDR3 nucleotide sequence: TGTGCCAGCAGCTTGGCCAGGGGGCCCTACGAGCAGTACGTC. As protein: CASSLARGPYEQYV.

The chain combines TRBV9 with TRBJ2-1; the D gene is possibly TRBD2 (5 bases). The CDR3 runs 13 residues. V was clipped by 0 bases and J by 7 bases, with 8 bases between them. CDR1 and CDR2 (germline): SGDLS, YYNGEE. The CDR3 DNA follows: TGTGCCAGCAGCGTAGGTTCGGGGAATGAGCAGTTCTTC. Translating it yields CASSVGSGNEQFF.

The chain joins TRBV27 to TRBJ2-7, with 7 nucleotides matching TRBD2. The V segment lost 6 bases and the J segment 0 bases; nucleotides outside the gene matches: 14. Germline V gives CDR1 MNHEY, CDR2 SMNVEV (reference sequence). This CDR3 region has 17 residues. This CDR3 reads CASSPIGTAGSSYEQYV. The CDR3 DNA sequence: TGTGCCAGCAGCCCCATTGGAACAGCGGGGAGCTCCTACGAGCAGTACGTC.

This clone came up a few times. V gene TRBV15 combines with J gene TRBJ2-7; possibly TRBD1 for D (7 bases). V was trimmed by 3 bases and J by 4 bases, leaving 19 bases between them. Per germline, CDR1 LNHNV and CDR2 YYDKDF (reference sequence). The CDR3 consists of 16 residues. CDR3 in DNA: TGTGCCACCAGCAGGGGGGCACTGGCAGGGGGGTACGAGCAGTACGTC. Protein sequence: CATSRGALAGGYEQYV.

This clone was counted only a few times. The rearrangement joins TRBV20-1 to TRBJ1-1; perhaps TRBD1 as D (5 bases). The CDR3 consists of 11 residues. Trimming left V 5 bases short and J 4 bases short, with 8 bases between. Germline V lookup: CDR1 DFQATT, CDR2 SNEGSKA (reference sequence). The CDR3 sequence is CSAHRITEAFF. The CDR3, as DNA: TGCAGTGCTCACAGGATCACTGAAGCTTTCTTT.

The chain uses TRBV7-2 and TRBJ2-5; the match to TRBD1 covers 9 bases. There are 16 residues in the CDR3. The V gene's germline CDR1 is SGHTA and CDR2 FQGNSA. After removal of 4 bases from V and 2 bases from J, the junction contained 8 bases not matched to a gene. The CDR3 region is CASSSGDRVAQETQYF. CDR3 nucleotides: TGTGCCAGCAGCTCCGGGGACAGGGTGGCGCAAGAGACCCAGTACTTC.

In nucleotides, the CDR3 is TGTGCCAGTAGTTTGCAGACAGGGCCTAACTATGGCTACACCTTC. Its protein is CASSLQTGPNYGYTF. The rearrangement uses TRBV19 and TRBJ1-2; 7 bases align to TRBD1. The CDR3 sequence is 15 residues long. Germline-derived CDR1 and CDR2 are LNHDA and SQIVND (reference sequence). V shed 5 bases and J 0 bases; nucleotides not matched to a gene: 6.

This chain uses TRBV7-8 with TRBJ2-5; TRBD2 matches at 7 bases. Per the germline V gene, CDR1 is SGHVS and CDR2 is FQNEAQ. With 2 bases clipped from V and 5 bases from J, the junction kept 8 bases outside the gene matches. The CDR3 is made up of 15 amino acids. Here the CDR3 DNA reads TGTGCCAGCAGCTTATCCGGAGCGGGGTCGGAGACCCAGTACTTC. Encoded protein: CASSLSGAGSETQYF. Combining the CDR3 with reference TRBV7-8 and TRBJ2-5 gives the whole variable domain GAGVSQSPRYKVAKRGQDVALRCDPISGHVSLFWYQQALGQGPEFLTYFQNEAQLDKSGLPSDRFFAERPEGSVSTLKIQRTQQEDSAVYLCASSLSGAGSETQYFGPGTRLLVL.

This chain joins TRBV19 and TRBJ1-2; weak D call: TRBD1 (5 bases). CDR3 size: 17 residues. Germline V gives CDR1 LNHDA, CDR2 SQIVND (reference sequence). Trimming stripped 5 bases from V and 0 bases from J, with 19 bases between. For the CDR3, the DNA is TGTGCCAGTAGTCGAGCGGGCAGAGGGGCTACTAACTATGGCTACACCTTC. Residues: CASSRAGRGATNYGYTF.

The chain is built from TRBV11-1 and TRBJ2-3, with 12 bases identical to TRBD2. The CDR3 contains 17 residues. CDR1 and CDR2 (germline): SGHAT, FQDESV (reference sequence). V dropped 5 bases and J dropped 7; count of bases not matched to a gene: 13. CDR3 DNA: TGTGCCAGCAGCCAAGGACTAGCGGGGTCTCTGCGGAATACGCAGTATTTT. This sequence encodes CASSQGLAGSLRNTQYF.

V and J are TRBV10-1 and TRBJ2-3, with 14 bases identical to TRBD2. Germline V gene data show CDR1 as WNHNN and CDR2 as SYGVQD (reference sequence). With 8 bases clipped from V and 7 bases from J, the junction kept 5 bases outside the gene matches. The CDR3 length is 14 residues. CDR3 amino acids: CASRGLAGEYTQYF. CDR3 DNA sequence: TGCGCCAGCCGGGGACTAGCGGGGGAATATACGCAGTATTTT.

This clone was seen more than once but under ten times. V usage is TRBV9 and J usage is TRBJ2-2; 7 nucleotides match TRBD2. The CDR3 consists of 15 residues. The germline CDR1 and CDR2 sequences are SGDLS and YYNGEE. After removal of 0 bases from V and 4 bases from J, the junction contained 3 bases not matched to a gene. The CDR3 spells CASSVVGGFTGELFF. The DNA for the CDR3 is TGTGCCAGCAGCGTAGTCGGGGGGTTCACCGGGGAGCTGTTTTTT.

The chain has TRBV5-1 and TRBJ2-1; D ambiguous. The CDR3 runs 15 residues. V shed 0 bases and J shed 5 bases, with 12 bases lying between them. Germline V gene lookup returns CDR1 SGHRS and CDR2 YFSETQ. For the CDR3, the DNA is TGCGCCAGCAGCTTGGGATCCAGTCGTAACAATGAGCAGTTCTTC. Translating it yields CASSLGSSRNNEQFF.

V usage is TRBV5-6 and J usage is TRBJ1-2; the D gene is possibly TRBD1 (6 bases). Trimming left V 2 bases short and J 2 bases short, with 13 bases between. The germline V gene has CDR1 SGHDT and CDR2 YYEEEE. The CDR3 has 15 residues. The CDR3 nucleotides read TGTGCCAGCAGCTTTGGGACAACGCAAAACTATGGCTACACCTTC. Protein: CASSFGTTQNYGYTF.

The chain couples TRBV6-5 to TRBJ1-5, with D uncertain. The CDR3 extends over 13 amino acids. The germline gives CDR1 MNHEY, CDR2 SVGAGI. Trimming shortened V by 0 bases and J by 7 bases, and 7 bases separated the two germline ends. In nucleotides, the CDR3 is TGTGCCAGCAGTTACTCGAGGTTGCAGCCCCAGCATTTT. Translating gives CASSYSRLQPQHF.

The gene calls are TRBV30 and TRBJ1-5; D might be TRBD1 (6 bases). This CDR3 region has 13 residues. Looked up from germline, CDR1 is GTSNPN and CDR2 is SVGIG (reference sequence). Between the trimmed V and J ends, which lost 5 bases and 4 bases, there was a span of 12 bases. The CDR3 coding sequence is TGTGCCTGGGGGGACATATTAAATCAGCCCCAGCATTTT. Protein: CAWGDILNQPQHF.

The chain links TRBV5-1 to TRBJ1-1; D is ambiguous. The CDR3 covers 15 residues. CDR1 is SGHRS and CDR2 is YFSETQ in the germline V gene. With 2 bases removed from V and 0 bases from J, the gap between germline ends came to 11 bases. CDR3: CASSFGSLMNTEAFF. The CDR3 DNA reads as TGCGCCAGCAGCTTCGGGTCGTTAATGAACACTGAAGCTTTCTTT.

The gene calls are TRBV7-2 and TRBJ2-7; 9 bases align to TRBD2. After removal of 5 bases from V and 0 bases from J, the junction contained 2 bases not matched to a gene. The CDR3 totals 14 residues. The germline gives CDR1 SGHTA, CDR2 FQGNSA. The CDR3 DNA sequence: TGTGCCAGCAGCCGCGGGGGGGCCTCCTACGAGCAGTACTTC. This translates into CASSRGGASYEQYF.

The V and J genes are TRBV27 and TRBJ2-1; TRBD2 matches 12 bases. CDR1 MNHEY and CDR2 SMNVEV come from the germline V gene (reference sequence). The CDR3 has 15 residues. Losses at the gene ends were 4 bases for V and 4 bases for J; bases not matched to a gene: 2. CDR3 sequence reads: CASSSSGGGYNEQFF. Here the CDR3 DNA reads TGTGCCAGCAGTTCTAGCGGGGGGGGGTACAATGAGCAGTTCTTC.

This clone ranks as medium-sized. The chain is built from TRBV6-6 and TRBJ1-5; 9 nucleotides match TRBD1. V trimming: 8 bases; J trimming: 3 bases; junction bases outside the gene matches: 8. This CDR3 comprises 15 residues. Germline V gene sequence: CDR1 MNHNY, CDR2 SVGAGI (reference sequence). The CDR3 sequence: CASGSGDRVNQPQHF. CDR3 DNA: TGTGCCAGCGGGTCCGGGGACAGGGTCAATCAGCCCCAGCATTTT.

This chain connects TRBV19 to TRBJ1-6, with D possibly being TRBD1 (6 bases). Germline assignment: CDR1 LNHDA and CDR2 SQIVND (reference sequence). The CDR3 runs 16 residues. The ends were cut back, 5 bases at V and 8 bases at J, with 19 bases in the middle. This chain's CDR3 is CASSFPGQGAYSPLHF. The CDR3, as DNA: TGTGCCAGTAGTTTTCCGGGACAAGGAGCCTATTCACCCCTCCACTTT.

The CDR3 nucleotides are TGTGCCAGCAGCGTAGCCGAGGGAAAGAACACCGGGGAGCTGTTTTTT. As protein: CASSVAEGKNTGELFF. The chain joins TRBV9 to TRBJ2-2, with a tentative D call TRBD2 (5 bases). V shed 0 bases and J shed 1 base, with 10 bases lying between them. Germline V gene data show CDR1 as SGDLS and CDR2 as YYNGEE. The CDR3 is 16 residues long.

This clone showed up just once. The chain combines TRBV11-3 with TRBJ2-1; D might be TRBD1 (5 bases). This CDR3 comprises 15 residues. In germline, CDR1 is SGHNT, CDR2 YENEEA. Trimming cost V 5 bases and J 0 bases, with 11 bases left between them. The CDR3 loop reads CASSPTESSYNEQFF. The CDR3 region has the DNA TGTGCCAGCAGCCCGACAGAGAGCTCCTACAATGAGCAGTTCTTC.

The CDR3 sequence: CASSLGNDRGRISGANVLTF. DNA of the CDR3: TGTGCCAGCAGCTTGGGGAATGACAGGGGGCGAATCTCTGGGGCCAACGTCCTGACTTTC. The chain couples TRBV5-4 to TRBJ2-6, with 10 positions matching TRBD1. Germline V gene data show CDR1 as SGHNT and CDR2 as YYREEE (reference sequence). V lost 0 bases to trimming and J lost 0 bases; unmatched junction nucleotides: 9. The CDR3 extends over 20 amino acids.

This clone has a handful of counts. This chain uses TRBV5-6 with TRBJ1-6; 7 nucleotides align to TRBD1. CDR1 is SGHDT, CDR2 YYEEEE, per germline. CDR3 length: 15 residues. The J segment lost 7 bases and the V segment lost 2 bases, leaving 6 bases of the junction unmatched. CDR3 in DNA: TGTGCCAGCAGCTTAAGGGGGCCAGACAATTCACCCCTCCACTTT. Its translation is CASSLRGPDNSPLHF.

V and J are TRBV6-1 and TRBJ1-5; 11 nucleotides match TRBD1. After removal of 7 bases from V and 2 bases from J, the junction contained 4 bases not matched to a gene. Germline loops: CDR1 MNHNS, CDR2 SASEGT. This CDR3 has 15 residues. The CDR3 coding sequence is TGTGCCAGCACCTGGACAGGGGGCGGCAATCAGCCCCAGCATTTT. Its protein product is CASTWTGGGNQPQHF.

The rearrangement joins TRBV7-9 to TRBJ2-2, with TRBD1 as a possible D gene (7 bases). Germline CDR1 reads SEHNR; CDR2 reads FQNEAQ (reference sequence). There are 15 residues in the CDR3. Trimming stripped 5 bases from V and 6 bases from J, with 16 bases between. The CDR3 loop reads CASSVSQGGAGELFF. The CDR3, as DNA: TGTGCCAGCAGCGTATCTCAGGGGGGCGCCGGGGAGCTGTTTTTT.

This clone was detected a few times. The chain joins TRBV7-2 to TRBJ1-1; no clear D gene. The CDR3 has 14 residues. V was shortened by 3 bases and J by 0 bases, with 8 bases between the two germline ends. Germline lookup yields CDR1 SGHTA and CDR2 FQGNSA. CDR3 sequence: CASSLEGLNTEAFF. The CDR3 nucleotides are TGTGCCAGCAGCTTGGAGGGATTGAACACTGAAGCTTTCTTT.